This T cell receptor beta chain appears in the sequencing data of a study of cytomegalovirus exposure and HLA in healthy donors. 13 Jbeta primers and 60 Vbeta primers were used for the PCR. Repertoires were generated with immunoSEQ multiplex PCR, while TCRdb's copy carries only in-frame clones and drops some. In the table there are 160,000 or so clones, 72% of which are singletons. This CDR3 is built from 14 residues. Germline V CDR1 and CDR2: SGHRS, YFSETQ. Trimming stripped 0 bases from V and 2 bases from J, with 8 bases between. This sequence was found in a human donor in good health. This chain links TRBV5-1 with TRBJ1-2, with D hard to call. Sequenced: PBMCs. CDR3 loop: CASSLVARNYGYTF. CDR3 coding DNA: TGCGCCAGCAGCTTGGTGGCCAGGAACTATGGCTACACCTTC.